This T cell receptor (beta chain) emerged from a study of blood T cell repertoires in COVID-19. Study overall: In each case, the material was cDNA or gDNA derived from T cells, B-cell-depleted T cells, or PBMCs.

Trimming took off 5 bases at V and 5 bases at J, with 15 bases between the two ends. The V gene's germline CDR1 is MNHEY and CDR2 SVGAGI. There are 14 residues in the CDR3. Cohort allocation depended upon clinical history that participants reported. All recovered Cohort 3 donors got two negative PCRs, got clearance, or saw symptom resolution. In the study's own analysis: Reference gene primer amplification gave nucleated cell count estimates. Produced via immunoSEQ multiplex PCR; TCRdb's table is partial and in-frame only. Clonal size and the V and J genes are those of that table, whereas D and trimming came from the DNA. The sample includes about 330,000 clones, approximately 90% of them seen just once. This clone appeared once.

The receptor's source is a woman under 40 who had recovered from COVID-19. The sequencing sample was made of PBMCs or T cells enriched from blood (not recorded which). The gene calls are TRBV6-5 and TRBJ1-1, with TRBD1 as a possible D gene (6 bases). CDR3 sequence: CASSHQTGTTEAFF. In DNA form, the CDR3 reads TGTGCCAGCAGTCACCAGACAGGAACGACTGAAGCTTTCTTT.